This paragraph covers one TCR beta chain sequence. Genomic DNA was employed as the template in profiling TCR beta VDJ and CDR3. TCRdb analysed the reads with MiXCR anew, one entry per CDR3 protein. The data contain around 180,000 distinct CDR3 sequences, about three fifths of them seen just once; the ten biggest clones take up about 48%. These data come from a study of CD8+CD57+ T cells in acquired aplastic anemia. For the study at large: Some 11 million reads, on average, were obtained for CD4+ cells from healthy donors.

There are 14 residues in the CDR3. Deletions cut 3 bases from V and 7 bases from J, with 15 bases between. Germline V gene sequence: CDR1 SNHLY, CDR2 FYNNEI. V and J are TRBV2 and TRBJ2-5; possible D gene TRBD1, 6 bases. Sequencing was done on a sample of sorted CD4+, CD8+, or CD8+CD57+ T cells (not recorded which) from PBMCs. This clonotype was sampled from a human donor in good health. The CDR3 DNA is TGTGCCAGCAGTGATCGGGTGGGGGCTTTGACCCAGTACTTC. It specifies CASSDRVGALTQYF.